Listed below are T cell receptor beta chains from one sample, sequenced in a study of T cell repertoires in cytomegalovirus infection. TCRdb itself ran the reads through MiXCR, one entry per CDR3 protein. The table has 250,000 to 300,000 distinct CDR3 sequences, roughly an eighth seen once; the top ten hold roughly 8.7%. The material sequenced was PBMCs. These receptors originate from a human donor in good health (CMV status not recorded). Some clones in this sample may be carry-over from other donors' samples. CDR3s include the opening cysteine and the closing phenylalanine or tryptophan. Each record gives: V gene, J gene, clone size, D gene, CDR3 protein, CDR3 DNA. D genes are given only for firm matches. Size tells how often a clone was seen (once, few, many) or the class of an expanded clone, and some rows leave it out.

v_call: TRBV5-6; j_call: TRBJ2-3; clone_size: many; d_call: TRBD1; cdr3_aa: CASSLYQDRDADTQYF; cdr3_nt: TGTGCCAGCAGCTTGTACCAGGACAGGGACGCAGATACGCAGTATTTT
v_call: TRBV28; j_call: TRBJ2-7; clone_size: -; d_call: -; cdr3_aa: CASSLRGGHNYEQYF; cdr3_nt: TGTGCCAGCAGTTTGAGAGGTGGACACAACTACGAGCAGTACTTC
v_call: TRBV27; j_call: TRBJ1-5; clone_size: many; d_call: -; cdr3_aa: CASRVAGNQPQHF; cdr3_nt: TGTGCCAGCAGGGTAGCGGGGAATCAGCCCCAGCATTTT
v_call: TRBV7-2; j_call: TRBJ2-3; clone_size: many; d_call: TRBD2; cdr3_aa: CASSFSSGRAPDTQYF; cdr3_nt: TGTGCCAGCAGCTTCAGTAGCGGGAGGGCCCCAGATACGCAGTATTTT
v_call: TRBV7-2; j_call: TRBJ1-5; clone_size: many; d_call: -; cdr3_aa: CASSLYSGQGEPQHF; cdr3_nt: TGTGCCAGCAGCTTATATTCAGGGCAAGGAGAGCCCCAGCATTTT
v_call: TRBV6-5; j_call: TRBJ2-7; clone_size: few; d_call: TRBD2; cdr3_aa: CAAGAYEQYF; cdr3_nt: TGTGCCGCGGGGGCCTACGAGCAGTACTTC
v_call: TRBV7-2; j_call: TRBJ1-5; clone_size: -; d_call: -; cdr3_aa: CASSLAGVEPQHF; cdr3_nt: TGTGCCAGCAGCCTCGCAGGGGTAGAGCCCCAGCATTTT
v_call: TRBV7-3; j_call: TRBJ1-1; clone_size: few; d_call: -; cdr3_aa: CASSSWRNTEAFF; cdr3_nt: TGTGCCAGCAGCTCCTGGCGGAACACTGAAGCTTTCTTT
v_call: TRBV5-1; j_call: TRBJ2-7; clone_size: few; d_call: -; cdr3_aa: CASSPQVTDTYEQYF; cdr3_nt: TGCGCCAGCAGCCCCCAGGTCACAGATACCTACGAGCAGTACTTC
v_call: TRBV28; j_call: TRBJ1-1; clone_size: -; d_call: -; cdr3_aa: CASSFFLDTEAFF; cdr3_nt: TGTGCCAGCAGTTTCTTTTTGGACACTGAAGCTTTCTTT
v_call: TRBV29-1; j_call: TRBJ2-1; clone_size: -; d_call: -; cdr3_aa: CSVEPSWGYNEQFF; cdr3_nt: TGCAGCGTTGAACCCAGTTGGGGCTACAATGAGCAGTTCTTC
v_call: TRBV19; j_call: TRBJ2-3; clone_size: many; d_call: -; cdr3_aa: CASSREERGEGNTQYF; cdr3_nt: TGTGCCAGTAGTAGGGAGGAGAGGGGTGAAGGAAATACGCAGTATTTT
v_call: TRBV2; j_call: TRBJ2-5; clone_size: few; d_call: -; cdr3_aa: CASNGGRQETQYF; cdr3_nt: TGTGCCAGCAACGGGGGCAGGCAAGAGACCCAGTACTTC
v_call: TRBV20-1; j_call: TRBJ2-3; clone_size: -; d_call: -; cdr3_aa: CSARVPGGYWTVLDTQYF; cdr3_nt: TGCAGTGCTAGAGTTCCCGGCGGATACTGGACAGTTCTGGATACGCAGTATTTT
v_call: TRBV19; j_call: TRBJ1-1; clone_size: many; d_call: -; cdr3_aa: CASSIVPGMNTEAFF; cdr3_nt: TGTGCCAGTAGTATAGTCCCAGGGATGAACACTGAAGCTTTCTTT
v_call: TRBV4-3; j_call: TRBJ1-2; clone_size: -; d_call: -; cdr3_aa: CASSLDSAANYGYTF; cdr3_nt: TGCGCCAGCAGCCTAGACAGTGCCGCTAACTATGGCTACACCTTC
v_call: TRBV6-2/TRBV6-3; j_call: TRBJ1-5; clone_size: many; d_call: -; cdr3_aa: CASSYDRTADQPQHF; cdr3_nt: TGTGCCAGCAGTTATGACAGGACGGCGGATCAGCCCCAGCATTTT
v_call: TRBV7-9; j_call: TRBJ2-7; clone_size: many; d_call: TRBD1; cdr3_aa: CASSLGQGIPNEQYF; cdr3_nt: TGTGCCAGCAGCTTAGGACAGGGGATACCTAACGAGCAGTACTTC
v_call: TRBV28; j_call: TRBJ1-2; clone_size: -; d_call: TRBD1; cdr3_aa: CASSLGTGWGYGYTF; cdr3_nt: TGTGCCAGCAGTCTCGGGACAGGATGGGGATATGGCTACACCTTC
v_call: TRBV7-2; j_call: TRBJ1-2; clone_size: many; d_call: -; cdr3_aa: CASSLDTNYGYTF; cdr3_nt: TGTGCCAGCAGCTTAGACACTAACTATGGCTACACCTTC
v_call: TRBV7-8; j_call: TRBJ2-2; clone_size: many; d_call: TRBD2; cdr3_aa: CASSPRTSGGGTGELFF; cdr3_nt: TGTGCCAGCAGCCCAAGGACTAGCGGGGGTGGAACCGGGGAGCTGTTTTTT
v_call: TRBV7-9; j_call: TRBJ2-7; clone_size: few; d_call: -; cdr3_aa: CASSPTGAGWRDYEQYF; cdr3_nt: TGTGCCAGCAGCCCCACCGGGGCGGGCTGGAGAGACTACGAGCAGTACTTC
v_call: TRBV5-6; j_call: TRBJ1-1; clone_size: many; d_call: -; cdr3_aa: CASSPRRRITPTEAFF; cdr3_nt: TGTGCCAGCAGCCCACGCCGGCGTATTACGCCCACTGAAGCTTTCTTT
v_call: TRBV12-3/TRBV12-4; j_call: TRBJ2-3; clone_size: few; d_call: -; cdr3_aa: CASRPGGVDTQYF; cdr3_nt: TGTGCCAGCAGGCCCGGTGGGGTAGATACGCAGTATTTT